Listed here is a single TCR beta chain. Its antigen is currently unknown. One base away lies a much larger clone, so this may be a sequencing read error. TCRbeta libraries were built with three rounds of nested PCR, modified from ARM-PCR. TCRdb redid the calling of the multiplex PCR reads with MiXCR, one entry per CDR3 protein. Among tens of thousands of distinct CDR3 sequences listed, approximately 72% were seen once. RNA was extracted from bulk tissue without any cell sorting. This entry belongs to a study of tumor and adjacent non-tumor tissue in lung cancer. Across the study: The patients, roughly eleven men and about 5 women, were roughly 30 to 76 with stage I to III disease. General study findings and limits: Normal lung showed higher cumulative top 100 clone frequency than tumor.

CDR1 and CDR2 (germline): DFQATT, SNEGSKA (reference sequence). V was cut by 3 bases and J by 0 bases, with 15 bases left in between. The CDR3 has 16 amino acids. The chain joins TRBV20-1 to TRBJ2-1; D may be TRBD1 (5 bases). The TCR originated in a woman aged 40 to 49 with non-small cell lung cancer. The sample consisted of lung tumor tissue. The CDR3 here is CSARFPRQRSYNEQFF. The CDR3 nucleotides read TGCAGTGCTAGGTTTCCCCGACAGCGCTCCTACAATGAGCAGTTCTTC.